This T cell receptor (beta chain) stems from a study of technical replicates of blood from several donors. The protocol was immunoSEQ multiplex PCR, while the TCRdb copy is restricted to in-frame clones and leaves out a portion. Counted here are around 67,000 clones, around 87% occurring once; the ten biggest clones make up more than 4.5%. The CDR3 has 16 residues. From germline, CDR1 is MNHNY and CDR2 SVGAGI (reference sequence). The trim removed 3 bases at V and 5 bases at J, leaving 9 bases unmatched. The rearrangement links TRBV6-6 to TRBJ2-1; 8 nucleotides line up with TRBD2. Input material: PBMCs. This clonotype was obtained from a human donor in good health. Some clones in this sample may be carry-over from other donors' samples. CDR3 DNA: TGTGCCAGCAGTTATTTCCTTACTAGCGGAGACAATGAGCAGTTCTTC. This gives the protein CASSYFLTSGDNEQFF.